This TCR beta chain was recorded in a study of T cell responses to AZD1222 COVID-19 vaccine. Points on this clone: As yet, its antigen is unknown.

Study findings and constraints: Donors were mostly white British, more females; clonal diversity possibly underestimated.

The junction had 4 bases not matched to a gene; V was cut back by 6 bases and J by 10 bases. The CDR3 runs 13 residues. From germline, CDR1 is KGHSH and CDR2 LQKENI. Profiling relied on immunoSEQ multiplex PCR, and the TCRdb table lists in-frame clones only, not all of them. The sample has under 95,000 clones; approximately 86% are singletons. This chain uses TRBV18 with TRBJ1-6; TRBD1 matches at 9 bases. The source is an adult in good health. Sequencing was performed on peripheral blood, taken on day 0 of AZD1222 vaccination. The DNA for the CDR3 is TGTGCCAGCTCCGCGGACAGGGGCTCACCCCTCCACTTT. Translating gives CASSADRGSPLHF.